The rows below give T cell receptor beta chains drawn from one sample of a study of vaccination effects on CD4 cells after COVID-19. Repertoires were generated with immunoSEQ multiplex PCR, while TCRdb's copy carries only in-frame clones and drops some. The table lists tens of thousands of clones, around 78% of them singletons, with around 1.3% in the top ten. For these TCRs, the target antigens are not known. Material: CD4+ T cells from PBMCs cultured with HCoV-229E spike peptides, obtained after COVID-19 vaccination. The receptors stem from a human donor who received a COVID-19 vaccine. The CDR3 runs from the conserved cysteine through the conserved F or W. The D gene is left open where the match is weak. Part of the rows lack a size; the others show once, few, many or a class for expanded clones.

TGTGCCAGCAGAGGCCGGGACAGGGGTGACAATCAGCCCCAGCATTTT,CASRGRDRGDNQPQHF,TRBJ1-5,TRBD1,TRBV27,NA
TGCAGCGTCCTTATGGATAGCAATCAGCCCCAGCATTTT,CSVLMDSNQPQHF,TRBJ1-5,NA,TRBV29-1,NA
TGTGCCAGCAGCCGAGCCGGGACACCCTACAATGAGCAGTTCTTC,CASSRAGTPYNEQFF,TRBJ2-1,NA,TRBV3-1/TRBV3-2,once
TGTGCCAGCTCACCCTTATTGACAGGGGGTAAAGGCACAGATACGCAGTATTTT,CASSPLLTGGKGTDTQYF,TRBJ2-3,TRBD1,TRBV18,NA
TGTGCCAGCAGCGGGGACAGGGTGAGGGGAAACACCATATATTTT,CASSGDRVRGNTIYF,TRBJ1-3,TRBD1,TRBV3-1/TRBV3-2,few
TGTGCCAGCAGTCAGACAGGGGTGCAGCCCCAGCATTTT,CASSQTGVQPQHF,TRBJ1-5,TRBD1,TRBV28,NA
TGTGCCAGCAGGAGGGAGGTCACCGGGGAGCTGTTTTTT,CASRREVTGELFF,TRBJ2-2,NA,TRBV2,NA
TGTGCCAGCAGCGTAGCTGGGCAGGCAGTGGTCCCTGAAGCTTTCTTT,CASSVAGQAVVPEAFF,TRBJ1-1,NA,TRBV9,few
TGTGCCAGCAGCCAACGTGGGACCGGGGGCATTCAGTACTTC,CASSQRGTGGIQYF,TRBJ2-4,NA,TRBV14,NA
TGTGCCATCAGCGACTCGTGGCTGAACACCGGGGAGCTGTTTTTT,CAISDSWLNTGELFF,TRBJ2-2,NA,TRBV10-3,NA
TGCGCCAGCGGACCGGGTGGCACAGATACGCAGTATTTT,CASGPGGTDTQYF,TRBJ2-3,NA,TRBV10-1,NA
TGTGCCACCAGCAGAGATCCCAGGGATCCAGGTTCACCCCTCCACTTT,CATSRDPRDPGSPLHF,TRBJ1-6,NA,TRBV15,once
TGTGCCAGCAGCCAAGGCGGGACAGGGGCCCAGAGGACCCAGTACTTC,CASSQGGTGAQRTQYF,TRBJ2-5,TRBD1,TRBV14,NA
TGTGCCAGCAGTGAGGCCAGGTCCGGGCATGGCTACACCTTC,CASSEARSGHGYTF,TRBJ1-2,NA,TRBV2,NA
TGTGCCAGCAGCCTACAGGGGAACACTGAAGCTTTCTTT,CASSLQGNTEAFF,TRBJ1-1,NA,TRBV14,NA
TGTGCCAGCAGCTTAGTAGGTTGGCAGAGCTCCTATAATTCACCCCTCCACTTT,CASSLVGWQSSYNSPLHF,TRBJ1-6,NA,TRBV7-2,NA
TGTGCCACCAGTTGGCAGGAGGGGGCTAACTATGGCTACACCTTC,CATSWQEGANYGYTF,TRBJ1-2,NA,TRBV24-1,NA
TGTGCCAGCAGTGACGCATTAGACAGGGGCAGTTACAATGAGCAGTTCTTC,CASSDALDRGSYNEQFF,TRBJ2-1,TRBD1,TRBV6-4,NA
TGTGCCAGCAGTTCCCCTGGGGCCAACGTCCTGACTTTC,CASSSPGANVLTF,TRBJ2-6,NA,TRBV6-5,NA
TGCGCCAGCAGCAAGCTAGCGGGGGCCTACAATGAGCAGTTCTTC,CASSKLAGAYNEQFF,TRBJ2-1,TRBD2,TRBV10-1,NA
TGTGCCAGCTCAGAGTACCAAGAGACCCAGTACTTC,CASSEYQETQYF,TRBJ2-5,NA,TRBV18,NA
TGTGCCAGCAGCGTAGTTGGGGCGGGGGGGGCCAACGTCCTGACTTTC,CASSVVGAGGANVLTF,TRBJ2-6,NA,TRBV9,NA
TGTGCCAGTAGTATGGGGAGAGACAGGAGAGCAGCTTTCTTT,CASSMGRDRRAAFF,TRBJ1-1,NA,TRBV19,few
TGTGCCAGCAGCTTAGTACAGGGGGAAGGTGAGCAGTTCTTC,CASSLVQGEGEQFF,TRBJ2-1,TRBD1,TRBV7-2,few
TGTGCCAGCAGCTGGACAGATAATTCACCCCTCCACTTT,CASSWTDNSPLHF,TRBJ1-6,NA,TRBV4-2,few
TGTGCCAGTAGTATCTCGATCGGGGTTGAGCAGTTCTTC,CASSISIGVEQFF,TRBJ2-1,NA,TRBV19,NA
TGTGCCAGCAGTCAAGCCCGCCGGGGGCGGGAGACCCAGTACTTC,CASSQARRGRETQYF,TRBJ2-5,NA,TRBV27,NA
TGTGCCAGCAGCATCCACAGGGTACGGAACACTGAAGCTTTCTTT,CASSIHRVRNTEAFF,TRBJ1-1,NA,TRBV7-9,NA
TGTGCCAGCAGTCTAGAAGGCCCTAGCGGGAGGCAGGTAGAGACCCAGTACTTC,CASSLEGPSGRQVETQYF,TRBJ2-5,TRBD2,TRBV28,NA
TGTGCCAGCAGTTTAGTCGATAATCAGCCCCAGCATTTT,CASSLVDNQPQHF,TRBJ1-5,NA,TRBV27,once
TGTGCCAGCAGTTACTTGAGGGATCAGCCCCAGCATTTT,CASSYLRDQPQHF,TRBJ1-5,NA,TRBV6-6,NA
TGTGCCAGCAGCCAAATGACTCAGAACACCGGGGAGCTGTTTTTT,CASSQMTQNTGELFF,TRBJ2-2,NA,TRBV3-1/TRBV3-2,few
TGTGCCAGTAGTATAGGGGCAGGGTCGGGCACTGAAGCTTTCTTT,CASSIGAGSGTEAFF,TRBJ1-1,NA,TRBV19,NA
TGTGCCACCAGCAGGGAAAGTACAGGGAATGAGCAGTTCTTC,CATSRESTGNEQFF,TRBJ2-1,NA,TRBV15,NA
TGTGCCAGCAGCCAACAGGGATATGACTATGGCTACACCTTC,CASSQQGYDYGYTF,TRBJ1-2,NA,TRBV3-1/TRBV3-2,NA
TGTGCCAGCAGTGTGACCGACATTCAGTACTTC,CASSVTDIQYF,TRBJ2-4,NA,TRBV28,NA
TGTGCCAGCATACCACGACAGGGCCAAGAGACCCAGTACTTC,CASIPRQGQETQYF,TRBJ2-5,TRBD1,TRBV2,NA
TGCGCCAGCAGCTTGTCTGTTCCGGATACGCAGTATTTT,CASSLSVPDTQYF,TRBJ2-3,NA,TRBV5-1,few
TGTGCCAGCAGCTTAGGGAGGGGAGAGACCCAGTACTTC,CASSLGRGETQYF,TRBJ2-5,NA,TRBV11-3,NA
TGCGCCAGCAGCCGCGGACTGGCACCCGCGAATGAAAAACTGTTTTTT,CASSRGLAPANEKLFF,TRBJ1-4,NA,TRBV4-3,NA
TGTGCCAGCAGTGAATATGATCCCCCTAGGGAATCACCCCTCCACTTT,CASSEYDPPRESPLHF,TRBJ1-6,NA,TRBV25-1,few
TGTGCCAGCAGTCCCCAGGGAAACATTCAGTACTTC,CASSPQGNIQYF,TRBJ2-4,NA,TRBV28,NA
TGTGCCAGCAGCACCGGGACACAACTTTTCGGAGCAGATACGCAGTATTTT,CASSTGTQLFGADTQYF,TRBJ2-3,NA,TRBV27,NA
TGTGCCACCAGTGATCAGGACCGGGAGACCCAGTACTTC,CATSDQDRETQYF,TRBJ2-5,NA,TRBV24-1,NA
TGTGCCAGCAGCGTAGATCCCCGACCACACAATGAGCAGTTCTTC,CASSVDPRPHNEQFF,TRBJ2-1,NA,TRBV9,NA
TGTGCCAGCTCACCTGGACAGACCAACTATGGCTACACCTTC,CASSPGQTNYGYTF,TRBJ1-2,NA,TRBV18,few
TGCGCCAGGCCCCGGGGGGCTAACTATGGCTACACCTTC,CARPRGANYGYTF,TRBJ1-2,NA,TRBV5-1,once
TGTGCCACCAGTGATTTGACGTCTTATGGCTACACCTTC,CATSDLTSYGYTF,TRBJ1-2,NA,TRBV24-1,NA
TGTGCCAGCAGCGTAGACTCCAGAGGGGGCACAGATACGCAGTATTTT,CASSVDSRGGTDTQYF,TRBJ2-3,NA,TRBV9,NA
TGTGCCAGCAGCCGGGCCCCTACTAGCACAGATACGCAGTATTTT,CASSRAPTSTDTQYF,TRBJ2-3,NA,TRBV5-6,NA
TGTGCCAGCAGTTACGGCTTGGAGTCACCCCTCCACTTT,CASSYGLESPLHF,TRBJ1-6,NA,TRBV6-5,NA
TGTGCCAGCAGTAACATAAAAGGTGAAAAACTGTTTTTT,CASSNIKGEKLFF,TRBJ1-4,NA,TRBV6-6,NA
TGTGCCAGCAGTGACGTAGCGACAGGGAGGAATGAGCAGTTCTTC,CASSDVATGRNEQFF,TRBJ2-1,NA,TRBV6-4,NA
TGTGCCAGCAGTTTACGCGGAGGGCAGTTCTTC,CASSLRGGQFF,TRBJ2-1,NA,TRBV12-3/TRBV12-4,NA
TGCGCCAGCAGCTTTAACGGGGGCGAAGAGACCCAGTACTTC,CASSFNGGEETQYF,TRBJ2-5,NA,TRBV5-1,NA
TGTGCCAGCAGCGGGTTGGACCGCTATGGCTACACCTTC,CASSGLDRYGYTF,TRBJ1-2,NA,TRBV5-6,NA